Sequencing of this T cell receptor (beta chain) was carried out in a study of human T cells and chemical hapten exposure (dated by TCRdb to the early 2020s). Broadly, across the study: For sensitization, 2% DPC in acetone was applied to a 2 cm by 2 cm area of upper inner arm skin. Throughout the roughly 25-week study period, patients were also given weekly therapeutic DPC doses on the scalp. Patch testing was done on the upper back using Finn chambers containing 0.01% DPC, and results were scored after 6 days according to International Contact Dermatitis Research Group standards. Most of the patients in the cohort were female, and the cohort covered alopecia areata with under or over 50% scalp involvement, alopecia totalis and alopecia universalis. Libraries were pooled for sequencing, and per-sample TCR yields varied mainly because of small differences in library volumes within the pool. In alopecia patients, the study followed how the peripheral blood TCR repertoire changed in vivo over primary and secondary sensitization to diphenylcyclopropenone (DPC), a hapten. Blood samples were taken from patients before sensitization (week 0) and at 2, 6 and about 24 weeks after DPC sensitization. Blood for TCR sequencing was provided by twenty-nine alopecia patients at one to four time points (pre-sensitization, 2, 6 and 24 weeks).

The intended sense of this specimen's time point label: pre-sensitization, week 0. The intended sense of this specimen's treatment or condition label: therapeutic diphenylcyclopropenone sensitization with weekly scalp DPC. At every patch-test visit, the blood draw took place before the patch test was put on. Patients were considered eligible if aged 18 to 70, diagnosed with alopecia and deemed suitable for DPC therapy, and patients were excluded if pregnant. Total RNA was extracted from unfractionated whole blood collected in Tempus Blood RNA tubes. There are a few counts of this clonotype. Its antigen is currently not known. The record has no base qualities; no much larger clone is one base away. Preparation of the library involved RACE. The reads were generated on a NextSeq 500. During library preparation, unique molecular identifiers were attached to individual cDNA molecules so that TCRs could be counted quantitatively and reproducibly. Both TCR alpha and TCR beta chains were sequenced from each blood RNA sample. The authors processed their data as follows. A median of about 89,000 TCRs per sample was observed, with a range of about 23,224 to 690,600. V, J and CDR3 annotation of the TCR reads was performed with the Decombinator software suite. For PS versus PT1 abundance plots, all samples were subsampled to the same number of TCRs (28,000). Expanded TCRs were defined as absent before sensitization and observed at least eight times at the 2-week time point. TCRdb handled the public reads itself, with Q25 trimming in fastp and clone calling in MiXCR, and kept productive beta chains. Identical CDR3 proteins give one entry, which carries the most common genes and DNA. The V and J calls here are based on TCRdb, not the publication. A total of approximately 60,000 distinct CDR3 sequences appear in this sample, about 11% of them only once. The ten largest account for 3% to 4.5% of the sample.

The trim is 7 bases for V and 6 bases for J, with a gap of 16 bases between the germline ends. The CDR3, cysteine through phenylalanine, is 13 amino acids long. The DNA shown is the 39-base CDR3, in frame from base 1. The germline V gene gives CDR1 as MDHEN and CDR2 as SYDVKM. Beyond this particular receptor, the publication reports: DPC sensitization did not change the number of TCRs with a frequency above 1 in 1000, and there was no evidence of changes in global repertoire structure. Alopecia, a presumed autoimmune disease, was present in all patients, so the immune response of the patients might differ from that of healthy individuals. Expanded TCRs formed significantly more large CDR3 similarity clusters than pre-sensitization or healthy control sets, consistent with antigen-driven responses. Repeated subsampling changed both the strength of the expansion versus patch-test correlation and the threshold at which the correlation became significant. Patch test score was positively correlated with the number of PT1 expanded TCRs, with significance at thresholds 8, 16 and 32 but not at 4.

Specimen: whole blood, collected in connection with sensitization to the hapten diphenylcyclopropenone (DPC). The chain couples TRBV28 to TRBJ2-7; the D gene is unclear. This TCR derives from a woman aged 40 to 50 with alopecia areata. Some clones in this sample may be carry-over from other donors' samples. The CDR3 region: CASIKVLLGEQYF. The sequence in DNA is TGTGCCAGCATCAAGGTACTCCTCGGCGAGCAGTACTTC.